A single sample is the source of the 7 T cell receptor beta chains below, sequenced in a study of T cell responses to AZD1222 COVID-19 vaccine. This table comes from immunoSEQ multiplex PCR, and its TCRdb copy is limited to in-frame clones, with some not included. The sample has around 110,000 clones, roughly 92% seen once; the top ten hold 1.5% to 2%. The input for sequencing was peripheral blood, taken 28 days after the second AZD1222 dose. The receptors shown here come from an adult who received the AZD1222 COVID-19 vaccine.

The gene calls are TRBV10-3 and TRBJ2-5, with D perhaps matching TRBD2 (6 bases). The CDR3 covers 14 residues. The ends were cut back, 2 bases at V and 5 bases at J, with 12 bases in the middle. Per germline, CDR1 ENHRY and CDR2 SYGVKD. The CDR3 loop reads CAISESSGGETQYF. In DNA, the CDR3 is TGTGCCATCAGTGAGAGCAGTGGGGGGGAGACCCAGTACTTC.

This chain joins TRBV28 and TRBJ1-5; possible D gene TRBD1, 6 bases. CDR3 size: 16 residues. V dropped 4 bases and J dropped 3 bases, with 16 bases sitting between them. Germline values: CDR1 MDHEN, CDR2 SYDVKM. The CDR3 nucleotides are TGTGCCAGCAGTTCCCTCGGAGGGGGGGACAATCAGCCCCAGCATTTT. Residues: CASSSLGGGDNQPQHF.

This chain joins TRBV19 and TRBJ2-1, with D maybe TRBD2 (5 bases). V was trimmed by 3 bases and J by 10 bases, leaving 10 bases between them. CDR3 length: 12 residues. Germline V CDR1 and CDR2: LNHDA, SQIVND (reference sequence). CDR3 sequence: CASSISSGEQFF. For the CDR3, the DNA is TGTGCCAGTAGTATTTCGAGCGGAGAGCAGTTCTTC.

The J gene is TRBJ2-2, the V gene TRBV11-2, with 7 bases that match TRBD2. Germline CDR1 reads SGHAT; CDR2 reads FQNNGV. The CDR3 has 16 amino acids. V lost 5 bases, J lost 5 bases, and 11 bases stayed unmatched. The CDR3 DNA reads TGTGCCAGCAGCACAGGCGGCGGGAGTATGACCGGGGAGCTGTTTTTT. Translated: CASSTGGGSMTGELFF.

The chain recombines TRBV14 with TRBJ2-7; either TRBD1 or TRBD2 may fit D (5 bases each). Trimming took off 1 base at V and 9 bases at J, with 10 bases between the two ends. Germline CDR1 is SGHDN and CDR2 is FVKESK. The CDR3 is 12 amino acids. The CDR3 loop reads CASSQGGILQYF. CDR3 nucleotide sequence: TGTGCCAGCAGCCAAGGGGGGATTCTGCAGTACTTC.

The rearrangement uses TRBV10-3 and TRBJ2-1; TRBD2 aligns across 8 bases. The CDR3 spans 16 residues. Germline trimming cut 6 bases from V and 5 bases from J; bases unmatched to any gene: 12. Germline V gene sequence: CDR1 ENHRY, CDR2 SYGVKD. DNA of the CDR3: TGTGCCATCAGCTCTACGGGAGGGGGGGTGGACAATGAGCAGTTCTTC. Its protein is CAISSTGGGVDNEQFF.

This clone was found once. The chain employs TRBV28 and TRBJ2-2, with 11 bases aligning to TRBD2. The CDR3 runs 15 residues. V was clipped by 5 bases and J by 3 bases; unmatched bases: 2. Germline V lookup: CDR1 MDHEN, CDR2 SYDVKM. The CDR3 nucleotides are TGTGCCAGCAGTCCTAGCGGGAGGCACACCGGGGAGCTGTTTTTT. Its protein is CASSPSGRHTGELFF.